These 12 T cell receptor beta chains originate from one sample sequenced in a study of CD8+ T cells in alopecia areata. Reverse transcription of extracted RNA yielded cDNA, which provided the sequencing template. Sequenced by immunoSEQ multiplex PCR; TCRdb stores in-frame clones only, minus some. The table records around 110,000 clones without singletons, the ten largest covering 15% to 20%. What was sequenced was lesional skin. The receptors were sampled from a C3H/HeJ mouse with alopecia areata. For the strain, the MHC haplotype given is H2-k.

Turning to this clone: Gene and germline names: mouse. The observed sequence ends 4 residues before the CDR3 terminus, with the missing tail filled in from the germline J gene. The chain couples TRBV17 to TRBJ2-5, with 10 positions matching TRBD1. The CDR3 sequence is 15 residues long. In germline, CDR1 is MNHDT, CDR2 YYDKIL. The CDR3: CASSRDMDRGDTQYF. The DNA read from the CDR3 is TGTGCTAGCAGTAGAGATATGGACAGGGGGGAC.

This clone occurred a few times. The genes are named according to mouse. With the read ending 4 residues before the CDR3 end, the germline J gene is used to fill in that end. This chain uses TRBV19 with TRBJ1-4; TRBD1 agrees at 8 bases. CDR3 length: 15 residues. V was pared by 7 bases and J by 0 bases, with 5 bases of the junction left unmatched. Per the germline V gene, CDR1 is FNHDT and CDR2 is SITEND (reference sequence). CDR3 region: CASAGTGISNERLFF. Partial CDR3 DNA: TGTGCCAGCGCCGGGACAGGAATTTCCAACGAA.

This clone was counted a few times. Here the gene names and germline are mouse. The read stops 4 residues short of the end of the CDR3; the missing end is completed from the germline J gene. The chain couples TRBV13-3 to TRBJ2-7; 8 nucleotides agree with TRBD2. Germline V gives CDR1 NNHDY, CDR2 SYVADS. This CDR3 is 16 amino acids long. The J segment lost 0 bases and the V segment lost 0 bases, leaving 5 bases of the junction unmatched. The sequenced part of the CDR3 DNA is TGTGCCAGCAGTGATGCGGGGGGGGCGAGCTCCTAT. Translation: CASSDAGGASSY. The entire CDR3 protein reads CASSDAGGASSYEQYF.

About this clone itself: TCRdb's protein does not match the DNA translation at residue 10; the protein provided is translated from the DNA. All gene names here are mouse names. The read terminates 3 residues before the CDR3 end, so the remaining end is supplied by the germline J gene. This sequence joins TRBV13-3 and TRBJ1-3, with D perhaps matching TRBD1 (6 bases). Germline values: CDR1 NNHDY, CDR2 SYVADS. The CDR3 length is 13 residues. Trimming removed 10 bases from V and 0 bases from J, with 11 bases in between. CDR3 DNA, as far as it was read: TGTGCCGCCACAGGGAATTCTGGAAATACG. It yields the protein CAATGNSGNT. The full CDR3 protein is CAATGNSGNTLYF.

This clone was picked up a small number of times. The genes and germline here are from mouse. The read gets to within 4 residues of the CDR3 end, and the germline J gene fills in the rest. V usage is TRBV13-3 and J usage is TRBJ2-5; possible D gene TRBD1, 6 bases. Looked up from germline, CDR1 is NNHDY and CDR2 is SYVADS. V lost 1 base, J lost 0 bases, and 12 bases lay in between. This CDR3 comprises 16 residues. Here the CDR3 reads CASSDYRAPNQDTQYF. The DNA read from the CDR3 is TGTGCCAGCAGTGATTACAGGGCCCCTAACCAAGAC.

This clone came up a few times. Gene names and germline refer to mouse. The read halts 4 residues ahead of the CDR3 end, with the missing end drawn from the germline J gene. V is TRBV13-3 and J is TRBJ2-5; 7 bases are shared with TRBD1. The CDR3 is 15 amino acids. Germline V gene data show CDR1 as NNHDY and CDR2 as SYVADS. Losses at the gene ends were 6 bases for V and 0 bases for J; bases not matched to a gene: 7. The CDR3 DNA, read in part, is TGTGCCAGCAAATCTCCGGGACAGAACCAAGAC. Translating gives CASKSPGQNQD. The complete CDR3 protein is CASKSPGQNQDTQYF.

A word on this clone: The genes are named according to mouse. The observed sequence ends 4 residues before the CDR3 terminus, with the missing tail filled in from the germline J gene. The V call is TRBV1, the J call TRBJ2-4; 11 bases agree with TRBD2. The CDR3 totals 17 residues. J gave up 3 bases and V 0 bases, and 5 bases lay outside the gene matches. The germline V gene has CDR1 NSQYPW and CDR2 LRSPGD (reference sequence). CDR3 bases read: TGCACCTGCAGTGCAGATCAGGACTGGGGGGCGCAAAAC. Translation gives CTCSADQDWGAQN. The full CDR3 protein reads CTCSADQDWGAQNTLYF.

Of note for this clone: Each gene name is a mouse one. CDR3 DNA, as far as it was read: TGTGCCTGGAGTCGGACTGGGGGCTCCTAT. This codes for CAWSRTGGSY. The complete CDR3 sequence is CAWSRTGGSYEQYF. The V call is TRBV31, the J call TRBJ2-7, with TRBD2 matching over 10 bases. The CDR3 goes on 4 residues after the read ends, and that part is filled in from the germline J gene. The CDR3 totals 14 residues. Germline values: CDR1 GKSSPN, CDR2 SITVG. The V segment lost 1 base and the J segment 0 bases; nucleotides outside the gene matches: 0. Full variable domain (outside the CDR3, taken from reference TRBV31 and TRBJ2-7): AQTIHQWPVAEIKAVGSPLSLGCTIKGKSSPNLYWYWQATGGTLQQLFYSITVGQVESVVQLNLSASRPKDDQFILSTEKLLLSHSGFYLCAWSRTGGSYEQYFGPGTRLTVL.

In its sample, this clone was seen many times. Genes here carry mouse names. The read comes to an end 4 residues before the CDR3 does, leaving the germline J gene to fill in the end. The chain recombines TRBV13-3 with TRBJ2-2, with a tentative D call TRBD1 (6 bases). V was pared by 0 bases and J by 1 base, with 10 bases between. Germline assignment: CDR1 NNHDY and CDR2 SYVADS. The CDR3 consists of 16 residues. The CDR3 reads CASSDAGDENTGQLYF. The CDR3 bases that were read are TGTGCCAGCAGTGATGCAGGGGACGAAAACACCGGG.

For this clone: Gene names follow the mouse nomenclature. The read comes to an end 4 residues before the CDR3 does, leaving the germline J gene to fill in the end. The gene calls are TRBV1 and TRBJ2-7; 9 nucleotides agree with TRBD2. This CDR3 spans 16 amino acids. V dropped 1 base and J dropped 3; count of bases not matched to a gene: 7. Germline CDR1 NSQYPW, CDR2 LRSPGD (reference sequence). The CDR3 spells CTCSAGDSGLGYEQYF. CDR3 DNA (partial): TGCACCTGCAGTGCAGGCGACTCGGGACTGGGCTAT.

In the case of this clone: Germline and genes: mouse. Coverage ceases 4 residues before the CDR3 finishes, and the germline J gene fills in the end. The chain carries TRBV13-3 and TRBJ1-2; TRBD1 aligns across 9 bases. Germline CDR1 NNHDY, CDR2 SYVADS. The CDR3 loop spans 13 amino acids. V shed 5 bases, J shed 4 bases, and the junction held 3 bases outside the gene matches. Here the CDR3 reads CASRRQGVSDYTF. The sequenced CDR3 bases are TGTGCCAGCAGACGACAGGGGGTCTCC.

This clone has more than one count but fewer than ten. Gene names are mouse gene names. The CDR3 goes on 4 residues after the read ends, and that part is filled in from the germline J gene. The V gene is TRBV1, the J gene TRBJ1-1, with D perhaps TRBD1 (6 bases). This CDR3 is 17 amino acids long. V lost 3 bases and J lost 0, with 17 bases in between. From germline, CDR1 is NSQYPW and CDR2 LRSPGD (reference sequence). The CDR3 spells CTCSAPPHRASNTEVFF. CDR3 DNA (partial): TGCACCTGCAGTGCCCCTCCCCACAGGGCCTCAAACACA.